The 27 T cell receptor beta chains in this list originate from one sample, sequenced in a study of T-cell reconstitution after alpha-beta-depleted transplantation in children. Unique molecular identifiers were incorporated into the prepared TCRbeta library. TCRdb called the PCR reads again in MiXCR, with one record for every CDR3 protein. Of fewer than 1 million distinct CDR3 sequences listed, approximately 15% are singletons. This sample comprised PBMCs, mostly from graft donor cells, obtained 360 days after TCRalphabeta/CD19-depleted stem cell transplant. These receptors were obtained from a male patient aged 5 to 17 who had a stem cell transplant for acute lymphoblastic leukemia, so the T cells may come from the graft donor.

This chain joins TRBV5-1 and TRBJ2-3; 7 nucleotides align to TRBD2. The CDR3 totals 17 residues. V trimming: 0 bases; J trimming: 4 bases; junction bases outside the gene matches: 11. CDR1 is SGHRS and CDR2 is YFSETQ in the germline V gene. The CDR3 DNA follows: TGCGCCAGCAGCTTGGTCCGGGCCACCCTAGCGGCAGATACGCAGTATTTT. Amino acid sequence: CASSLVRATLAADTQYF.

This clonotype was picked up a small number of times. The rearrangement uses TRBV5-1 and TRBJ2-1; D is uncertain. Germline CDR1 reads SGHRS; CDR2 reads YFSETQ. Between the trimmed V and J ends, which lost 0 bases and 3 bases, there was a span of 10 bases. This CDR3 is 15 amino acids long. This CDR3 reads CASSLVVNLYNEQFF. The CDR3 DNA reads TGCGCCAGCAGCTTGGTGGTAAACCTCTACAATGAGCAGTTCTTC.

At least ten counts were recorded for this clonotype. This chain connects TRBV12-3 or TRBV12-4 to TRBJ1-6; 7 bases fit TRBD1. The CDR3 sequence is 14 residues long. The V gene end was trimmed by 4 bases and the J gene end by 7 bases; junction bases not matched to a gene: 4. DNA for the CDR3: TGTGCCAGCAGTTGGACAGGTCCCAATTCACCCCTCCACTTT. It specifies CASSWTGPNSPLHF.

This sequence joins TRBV2 and TRBJ1-2; the D is unclear. The CDR3 contains 16 residues. The germline V and J ends were trimmed by 0 bases and 3 bases, with 14 bases remaining between them. Germline loops: CDR1 SNHLY, CDR2 FYNNEI. CDR3 in DNA: TGTGCCAGCAGTGAAGCGGATAGGACGGTTGACTATGGCTACACCTTC. It codes for CASSEADRTVDYGYTF.

This clonotype was seen a few times. The gene calls are TRBV23-1 and TRBJ2-2; no definite D call. TRBV23-1 is assigned to the ORF class and has an uncertain function. This CDR3 has 15 residues. The V end was cut by 6 bases, the J end by 4 bases, with 15 bases between. The CDR3 DNA is TGCGCCAGCAGGTTTTGGTACGGTCGCACCGGGGAGCTGTTTTTT. Its translation: CASRFWYGRTGELFF.

The V call is TRBV7-9, the J call TRBJ2-7; 12 bases match TRBD2. The CDR3 is made up of 17 amino acids. Trimming at V came to 0 bases and at J to 2 bases, leaving 5 bases not matched to a gene. In germline, CDR1 is SEHNR, CDR2 FQNEAQ (reference sequence). CDR3 sequence reads: CASSLALTSGSPYEQYF. The CDR3 DNA reads TGTGCCAGCAGCTTAGCTCTGACTAGCGGGAGCCCCTACGAGCAGTACTTC.

This rearrangement joins TRBV12-3 or TRBV12-4 to TRBJ2-3; D possibly corresponds to TRBD2 (5 bases). The ends were cut back, 6 bases at V and 8 bases at J, with 15 bases in the middle. This CDR3 has 13 amino acids. The CDR3 is CASSPSSRATQYF. In DNA, the CDR3 is TGTGCCAGCAGCCCCTCGTCGCGGGCTACGCAGTATTTT.

The rearrangement uses TRBV12-3 or TRBV12-4 and TRBJ1-4, with 7 bases matching TRBD1. V lost 3 bases and J lost 8; bases outside the gene matches: 9. The CDR3 length is 15 residues. As DNA, the CDR3 is TGTGCCAGCAGTTTGGGACAGAACTACATCGAAAAACTGTTTTTT. This codes for CASSLGQNYIEKLFF.

In this sample, this clonotype turned up many times. This rearrangement joins TRBV28 to TRBJ2-1; 8 bases are shared with TRBD2. V was clipped by 7 bases and J by 4 bases; unmatched bases: 3. Germline V gives CDR1 MDHEN, CDR2 SYDVKM. This CDR3 has 13 amino acids. CDR3 residues: CASTAGVYNEQFF. The CDR3 region has the DNA TGTGCCAGCACAGCGGGAGTATACAATGAGCAGTTCTTC.

The CDR3 spells CSVESRLHYNEQFF. CDR3 in DNA: TGCAGCGTTGAATCCAGGCTCCACTACAATGAGCAGTTCTTC. The chain couples TRBV29-1 to TRBJ2-1; no clear D. The CDR3 is 14 amino acids. The germline gives CDR1 SQVTM, CDR2 ANQGSEA. The germline V and J ends were trimmed by 2 bases and 3 bases, with 11 bases remaining between them.

This clonotype was found a few times. The J gene is TRBJ2-7, the V gene TRBV4-1; 7 positions match TRBD2. The V gene's germline CDR1 is MGHRA and CDR2 YSYEKL. V was pared by 1 base and J by 1 base, with 4 bases of the junction left unmatched. CDR3 length: 15 residues. Here the CDR3 DNA reads TGCGCCAGCAGCCAAGGTGTTAGCGGGTCCTACGAGCAGTACTTC. The encoded protein is CASSQGVSGSYEQYF.

This clonotype was counted many times. This chain links TRBV5-1 with TRBJ2-7, with TRBD1 identical over 8 bases. CDR3 length: 14 residues. Germline V gene sequence: CDR1 SGHRS, CDR2 YFSETQ. V was clipped by 4 bases and J by 3 bases; unmatched bases: 6. Here the CDR3 DNA reads TGCGCCAGCAGCCGCCTCGACAGGGGCTACGAGCAGTACTTC. Translation gives CASSRLDRGYEQYF.

V is TRBV24-1 and J is TRBJ2-3; possibly TRBD2 for D (7 bases). V was clipped by 11 bases and J by 5 bases, with 16 bases between them. Germline values: CDR1 KGHDR, CDR2 SFDVKD. The CDR3 totals 13 residues. CDR3 bases: TGTGCCATCCTCGGGGGGCCCGAAGATACGCAGTATTTT. It specifies CAILGGPEDTQYF.

There are many counts of this clonotype. The rearrangement links TRBV5-1 to TRBJ2-2; TRBD1 agrees at 7 bases. The CDR3 is made up of 14 amino acids. Trimming took 4 bases from V and 6 from J; bases not matched to a gene: 6. Germline CDR1 reads SGHRS; CDR2 reads YFSETQ. In DNA, the CDR3 is TGCGCCAGCAGCCTCACAGGGGTATCCGGGGAGCTGTTTTTT. It translates to CASSLTGVSGELFF.

The gene calls are TRBV28 and TRBJ2-1; TRBD2 agrees at 13 bases. This CDR3 spans 17 amino acids. Germline CDR1 MDHEN, CDR2 SYDVKM. With 6 bases clipped from V and 10 bases from J, the junction kept 15 bases outside the gene matches. CDR3 sequence reads: CASSLRRTSGRLGEQFF. In DNA form, the CDR3 reads TGTGCCAGCAGCCTACGACGGACTAGCGGGAGACTCGGGGAGCAGTTCTTC.

V gene TRBV29-1 combines with J gene TRBJ2-7; D is uncertain. V was trimmed by 2 bases and J by 0 bases, leaving 8 bases between them. This CDR3 contains 13 residues. Germline CDR1 SQVTM, CDR2 ANQGSEA. The CDR3 sequence is CSVEWNHSYEQYF. In nucleotides, the CDR3 is TGCAGCGTTGAATGGAACCACTCCTACGAGCAGTACTTC.

The V and J genes are TRBV6-1 and TRBJ1-6; no reliable D call. The V and J ends lost 7 bases and 7 bases respectively, with 14 bases between them. The CDR3 extends over 14 amino acids. The germline V gene encodes CDR1 MNHNS and CDR2 SASEGT. CDR3 nucleotide sequence: TGTGCCAGCAACGAATGGGCCTCGAATTCACCCCTCCACTTT. It specifies CASNEWASNSPLHF.

This clonotype has more than one count but fewer than ten. CDR3 sequence (DNA): TGTGCCAGCAGCGTAGGACTGGCGGACACCGGGGAGCTGTTTTTT. Translation gives CASSVGLADTGELFF. The V call is TRBV9, the J call TRBJ2-2; D is unclear. Germline V gene sequence: CDR1 SGDLS, CDR2 YYNGEE. The V end was cut by 0 bases, the J end by 3 bases, with 9 bases between. The CDR3 sequence is 15 residues long. Combining the CDR3 with reference TRBV9 and TRBJ2-2 gives the whole variable domain DSGVTQTPKHLITATGQRVTLRCSPRSGDLSVYWYQQSLDQGLQFLIQYYNGEERAKGNILERFSAQQFPDLHSELNLSSLELGDSALYFCASSVGLADTGELFFGEGSRLTVL.

This clonotype was found a few times. The chain employs TRBV20-1 and TRBJ2-1; the match to TRBD2 covers 11 bases. The CDR3 sequence is 14 residues long. V dropped 7 bases and J dropped 4; count of bases not matched to a gene: 6. Germline V CDR1 and CDR2: DFQATT, SNEGSKA (reference sequence). Written as DNA, the CDR3 is TGCAGTGAAGCCGGGACTAGCGGTTACAATGAGCAGTTCTTC. Its translation is CSEAGTSGYNEQFF.

The sample holds a few counts of this clonotype. This sequence joins TRBV5-1 and TRBJ2-3; a weak D match, TRBD2 (6 bases). Germline CDR1 reads SGHRS; CDR2 reads YFSETQ. Between the trimmed V and J ends, which lost 3 bases and 5 bases, there was a span of 22 bases. The CDR3 length is 17 residues. CDR3 DNA sequence: TGCGCCAGCAGCTACCAGTGGGACCGGAGGGAGCTAGATACGCAGTATTTT. Its protein product is CASSYQWDRRELDTQYF. Combining the CDR3 with reference TRBV5-1 and TRBJ2-3 gives the whole variable domain KAGVTQTPRYLIKTRGQQVTLSCSPISGHRSVSWYQQTPGQGLQFLFEYFSETQRNKGNFPGRFSGRQFSNSRSEMNVSTLELGDSALYLCASSYQWDRRELDTQYFGPGTRLTVL.

A few counts support this clonotype. The chain uses TRBV7-9 and TRBJ2-7, with D perhaps TRBD1 (6 bases). The CDR3 is 16 residues long. V dropped 4 bases and J dropped 0 bases, with 16 bases sitting between them. CDR1 is SEHNR and CDR2 is FQNEAQ in the germline V gene (reference sequence). CDR3 nucleotides: TGTGCCAGCAGCTCCGCCGAACAGGGTCACTCCTACGAGCAGTACTTC. Translating gives CASSSAEQGHSYEQYF.

This clonotype occurred a few times. The chain has TRBV5-1 and TRBJ1-6; TRBD1 agrees at 7 bases. Germline CDR1 and CDR2: SGHRS and YFSETQ. This CDR3 has 16 residues. V lost 0 bases, J lost 4 bases, and 4 bases stayed unmatched. The CDR3 reads CASSLDRDSYNSPLHF. Written as DNA, the CDR3 is TGCGCCAGCAGCTTGGATCGGGACAGTTATAATTCACCCCTCCACTTT.

The sample holds a few counts of this clonotype. This chain links TRBV30 with TRBJ1-1; 7 bases line up with TRBD1. Germline lookup yields CDR1 GTSNPN and CDR2 SVGIG (reference sequence). The V segment lost 3 bases and the J segment 3 bases; nucleotides outside the gene matches: 7. CDR3 length: 14 amino acids. The CDR3 spells CAWSQGVLDTEAFF. CDR3 DNA sequence: TGTGCCTGGAGCCAGGGGGTTCTAGACACTGAAGCTTTCTTT.

This clonotype has ten or more counts. J is TRBJ1-1 and V is TRBV5-1; D is ambiguous. Germline CDR1 reads SGHRS; CDR2 reads YFSETQ. V was shortened by 2 bases and J by 1 base, with 15 bases between the two germline ends. The CDR3 totals 16 residues. The CDR3 is CASSLWAAARNTEAFF. The CDR3 DNA is TGCGCCAGCAGCTTATGGGCGGCTGCTCGGAACACTGAAGCTTTCTTT.

The V gene is TRBV5-1, the J gene TRBJ1-2, with 7 bases fitting TRBD1. The V and J ends lost 5 bases and 4 bases, in that order; junction bases with no gene match: 17. Germline V gene sequence: CDR1 SGHRS, CDR2 YFSETQ. This CDR3 region has 17 residues. Here the CDR3 reads CASSLRDSLPSLYGYTF. DNA of the CDR3: TGCGCCAGCAGTCTTCGGGACAGCCTCCCGTCTCTCTATGGCTACACCTTC.

The CDR3 reads CASSQDRGTAYEQYF. As DNA, the CDR3 is TGCGCCAGCAGCCAAGATCGGGGGACAGCCTACGAGCAGTACTTC. The chain combines TRBV4-1 with TRBJ2-7; D may be TRBD1 (7 bases). Deletions cut 0 bases from V and 2 bases from J, with 11 bases between. This CDR3 is 15 amino acids long. Germline loops: CDR1 MGHRA, CDR2 YSYEKL.

The chain uses TRBV6-1 and TRBJ2-7, with 13 bases matching TRBD2. Trimming removed 6 bases from V and 3 bases from J; junction bases left unmatched: 8. CDR3 size: 16 residues. From germline, CDR1 is MNHNS and CDR2 SASEGT. Written as DNA, the CDR3 is TGTGCCAGCAGCCACGGACTAGCGGGAGCCATCTACGAGCAGTACTTC. It codes for CASSHGLAGAIYEQYF.